Sequencing of this TCR beta chain was carried out in a study of cytomegalovirus exposure and HLA in healthy donors. Study results and limitations: Most subjects' HLA-A and HLA-B alleles were reportedly predicted from TCR beta sequences.

Note on this clone: Its specificity is unknown.

The PCR employed 60 Vbeta primers together with 13 Jbeta primers. Assay: immunoSEQ multiplex PCR; the TCRdb copy retains only in-frame clones and omits some. Of around 76,000 clones in the sample, around 76% were seen once. The germline CDR1 and CDR2 sequences are MNHNS and SASEGT. This CDR3 comprises 13 residues. Trimming stripped 6 bases from V and 5 bases from J, with 11 bases between. The sample consisted of PBMCs. The rearrangement uses TRBV6-1 and TRBJ1-5, with D unclear. The TCR sequence derives from a middle-aged man in good health and CMV-seronegative. CDR3 sequence (DNA): TGTGCCAGCAGGGGCGGGAGGGATCAGCCCCAGCATTTT. Translated: CASRGGRDQPQHF.